One sample yielded the 9 T cell receptor beta chains listed below, sequenced in a study of cytomegalovirus exposure and HLA in healthy donors. The PCR used 60 Vbeta and 13 Jbeta primers. Clones were read by immunoSEQ multiplex PCR, and TCRdb kept only the in-frame ones, dropping some. The sample carries over 200,000 clones, around 73% recorded once. Sequencing was carried out using PBMCs. These TCRs come from a male donor in good health and CMV-seronegative.

This clone was recorded only once. The CDR3 DNA is TGTGCCATCAGTTTAGGACAGGGTACCTACGAGCAGTACTTC. This gives the protein CAISLGQGTYEQYF. The genes are TRBV10-3 and TRBJ2-7; 8 nucleotides line up with TRBD1. This CDR3 is built from 14 residues. Germline loops: CDR1 ENHRY, CDR2 SYGVKD. Germline trimming cut 5 bases from V and 2 bases from J; bases unmatched to any gene: 5.

This chain uses TRBV29-1 with TRBJ2-3, with 8 nucleotides matching TRBD2. From germline, CDR1 is SQVTM and CDR2 ANQGSEA. Trimming cost V 5 bases and J 0 bases; bases outside gene matches: 4. The length of the CDR3 is 14 residues. The DNA of the CDR3 is TGCAGCGTTACTAGCGGAACTAGCACAGATACGCAGTATTTT. Its protein product is CSVTSGTSTDTQYF.

As regards this clone: One end of the junction varies from germline; a read error may be responsible. V is TRBV20-1 and J is TRBJ2-1, with no clear D. Germline CDR1 DFQATT, CDR2 SNEGSKA (reference sequence). The CDR3 is 10 residues long. The CDR3 loop is CSARGPSQLF. The CDR3 nucleotides are TGCAGTGCTAGGGGCCCCTCCCAGCTCTTC.

The chain employs TRBV21-1 and TRBJ2-5; TRBD1, as called in the table, went unchecked against the DNA. The J call may be faulty, since TRBJ2-7 better matches the DNA end. TRBV21-1 is described as a pseudogene. CDR3 length: 15 residues. DNA for the CDR3: TGTGCCAGCAGCAATGTTGGCAGGGTCGCCTACGAGCAGTACTTC. Its translation: CASSNVGRVAYEQYF.

This clone has just a few counts. V usage is TRBV27 and J usage is TRBJ1-1, with D possibly matching TRBD1 (6 bases). V lost 8 bases and J lost 1, with 17 bases in between. Germline V gene data show CDR1 as MNHEY and CDR2 as SMNVEV (reference sequence). This CDR3 is built from 15 residues. The CDR3 protein is CASATGFYTNTEAFF. The CDR3 DNA reads as TGTGCCAGCGCCACAGGGTTTTACACGAACACTGAAGCTTTCTTT.

To note about this clone: The junction and the germline gene differ at one end; a read error may be behind it. The chain recombines TRBV6-5 with TRBJ1-1; unclear D gene. The CDR3 is made up of 14 amino acids. The germline V gene has CDR1 MNHEY and CDR2 SVGAGI. CDR3 in amino acids: CASQNGVLNTEAFF. The CDR3, as DNA: TGTGCCAGTCAGAACGGGGTATTGAATACTGAAGCTTTCTTT.

This chain connects TRBV11-2 to TRBJ1-3; D possibly corresponds to TRBD1 (5 bases). Trimming left V 0 bases short and J 4 bases short, with 13 bases between. The CDR3 contains 16 residues. Germline CDR1 is SGHAT and CDR2 is FQNNGV. The CDR3 DNA follows: TGTGCCAGCAGCTTAGACCCCCCAGGGATCGGAAACACCATATATTTT. Protein sequence: CASSLDPPGIGNTIYF.

V and J are TRBV20-1 and TRBJ2-5; D call uncertain. The V end was cut by 4 bases, the J end by 13 bases, with 16 bases between. CDR1 and CDR2 (germline): DFQATT, SNEGSKA (reference sequence). This CDR3 comprises 11 residues. CDR3 sequence (DNA): TGCAGTGCTATTTCGTACTTACCGAGGTACTTC. It yields the protein CSAISYLPRYF.

CDR3 residues: CASSLSLVQPQHF. Here the CDR3 DNA reads TGTGCCAGCAGTTTATCCCTCGTTCAGCCCCAGCATTTT. The rearrangement uses TRBV27 and TRBJ1-5; D remains unclear. Germline CDR1 reads MNHEY; CDR2 reads SMNVEV (reference sequence). The CDR3 is made up of 13 amino acids. V was shortened by 0 bases and J by 6 bases, with 6 bases between the two germline ends.